The rows below give T cell receptor beta chains drawn from one sample of a study of blood T cell repertoires in COVID-19. Clones were sequenced by immunoSEQ multiplex PCR, and TCRdb holds only the in-frame ones, with some missing. The sample includes more than 55,000 clones, over 70% of them seen just once. Sequencing used peripheral blood. All receptors come from a woman in her 70s with acute or convalescent COVID-19. The CDR3 runs from the conserved cysteine through the conserved F or W. The D gene is left open where the match is weak. Part of the rows lack a size; the others show once, few, many or a class for expanded clones.

abundance: NA
v_gene: TRBV10-3
j_gene: TRBJ2-5
d_gene: NA
CDR3aa: CAISDRQETQYF
CDR3nt: TGTGCCATCAGTGACCGCCAAGAGACCCAGTACTTC

abundance: NA
v_gene: TRBV3-1/TRBV3-2
j_gene: TRBJ2-4
d_gene: TRBD1
CDR3aa: CASRKQGNGKNIQYF
CDR3nt: TGTGCCAGCAGAAAACAGGGGAATGGAAAAAACATTCAGTACTTC

abundance: NA
v_gene: TRBV7-8
j_gene: TRBJ1-5
d_gene: NA
CDR3aa: CASTRGLDSNQPQHF
CDR3nt: TGTGCCAGCACCAGGGGTCTAGATAGCAATCAGCCCCAGCATTTT

abundance: NA
v_gene: TRBV4-2
j_gene: TRBJ1-6
d_gene: NA
CDR3aa: CASSQDPSGQTRGAPLHF
CDR3nt: TGTGCCAGCAGCCAAGACCCCTCCGGACAGACAAGAGGGGCACCCCTCCACTTT

abundance: NA
v_gene: TRBV7-3
j_gene: TRBJ1-1
d_gene: NA
CDR3aa: CASSSKKNTEAFF
CDR3nt: TGTGCCAGCAGCTCCAAAAAGAACACTGAAGCTTTCTTT

abundance: few
v_gene: TRBV10-3
j_gene: TRBJ1-2
d_gene: NA
CDR3aa: CAIRPQGIGNYGYTF
CDR3nt: TGTGCCATCAGACCACAGGGTATAGGGAACTATGGCTACACCTTC

abundance: NA
v_gene: TRBV18
j_gene: TRBJ2-4
d_gene: TRBD1
CDR3aa: CASSQSGTGVQNIQYF
CDR3nt: TGTGCCAGCTCACAGTCCGGGACAGGGGTCCAAAACATTCAGTACTTC

abundance: NA
v_gene: TRBV7-8
j_gene: TRBJ2-2
d_gene: NA
CDR3aa: CASSPTTGDTGELFF
CDR3nt: TGTGCCAGCAGCCCCACGACAGGTGACACCGGGGAGCTGTTTTTT

abundance: NA
v_gene: TRBV7-2
j_gene: TRBJ2-7
d_gene: TRBD1
CDR3aa: CASSLGTGYEQYF
CDR3nt: TGTGCCAGCAGCTTAGGGACAGGGTACGAGCAGTACTTC

abundance: NA
v_gene: TRBV27
j_gene: TRBJ1-6
d_gene: TRBD1
CDR3aa: CASSGQADNSPLHF
CDR3nt: TGTGCCAGCAGTGGACAGGCCGATAATTCACCCCTCCACTTT

abundance: NA
v_gene: TRBV24-1
j_gene: TRBJ1-2
d_gene: NA
CDR3aa: CATSDSGLFGYTF
CDR3nt: TGTGCCACCAGTGATTCGGGACTTTTTGGCTACACCTTC

abundance: NA
v_gene: TRBV5-4
j_gene: TRBJ1-1
d_gene: NA
CDR3aa: CASSLTGNTEAFF
CDR3nt: TGTGCCAGCAGCCTGACAGGGAACACTGAAGCTTTCTTT

abundance: NA
v_gene: TRBV5-1
j_gene: TRBJ2-1
d_gene: TRBD2
CDR3aa: CASATSGVHEQFF
CDR3nt: TGCGCCAGCGCGACTAGCGGGGTACATGAGCAGTTCTTC

abundance: once
v_gene: TRBV5-4
j_gene: TRBJ2-5
d_gene: NA
CDR3aa: CASSFPGETQYF
CDR3nt: TGTGCCAGCAGTTTCCCCGGGGAGACCCAGTACTTC

abundance: NA
v_gene: TRBV3-1/TRBV3-2
j_gene: TRBJ2-3
d_gene: TRBD2
CDR3aa: CASSLRLAGGTTDTQYF
CDR3nt: TGTGCCAGCAGCCTCCGTCTAGCGGGGGGGACCACAGATACGCAGTATTTT

abundance: NA
v_gene: TRBV10-3
j_gene: TRBJ1-2
d_gene: NA
CDR3aa: CAVGGNYGYTF
CDR3nt: TGTGCCGTGGGGGGGAACTATGGCTACACCTTC

abundance: NA
v_gene: TRBV10-3
j_gene: TRBJ1-1
d_gene: TRBD1
CDR3aa: CASTGDSEAFF
CDR3nt: TGTGCCTCGACAGGGGACAGTGAAGCTTTCTTT

abundance: once
v_gene: TRBV7-9
j_gene: TRBJ2-1
d_gene: TRBD1
CDR3aa: CASSPDRGPHEQFF
CDR3nt: TGTGCCAGCAGCCCAGACAGGGGGCCCCATGAGCAGTTCTTC